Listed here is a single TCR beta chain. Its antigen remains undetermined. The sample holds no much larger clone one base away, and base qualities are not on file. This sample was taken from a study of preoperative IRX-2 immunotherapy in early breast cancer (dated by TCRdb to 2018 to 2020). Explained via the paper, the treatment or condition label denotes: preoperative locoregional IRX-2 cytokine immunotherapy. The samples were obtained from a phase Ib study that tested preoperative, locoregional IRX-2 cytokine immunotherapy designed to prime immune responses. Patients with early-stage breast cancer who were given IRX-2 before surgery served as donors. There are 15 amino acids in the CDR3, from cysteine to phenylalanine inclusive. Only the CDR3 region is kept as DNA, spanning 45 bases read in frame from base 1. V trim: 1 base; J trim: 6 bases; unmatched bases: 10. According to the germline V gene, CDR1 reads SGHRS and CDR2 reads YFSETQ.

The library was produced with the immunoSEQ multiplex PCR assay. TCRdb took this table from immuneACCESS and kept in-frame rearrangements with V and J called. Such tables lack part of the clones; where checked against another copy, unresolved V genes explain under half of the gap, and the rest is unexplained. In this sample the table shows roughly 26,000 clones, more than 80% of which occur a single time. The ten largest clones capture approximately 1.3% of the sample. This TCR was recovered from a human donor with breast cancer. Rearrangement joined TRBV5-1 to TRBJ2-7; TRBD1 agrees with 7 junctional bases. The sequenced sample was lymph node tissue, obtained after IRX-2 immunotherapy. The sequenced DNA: TGCGCCAGCAGCTTGACCATTGACAGGGTAGGCGAGCAGTACTTC. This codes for CASSLTIDRVGEQYF. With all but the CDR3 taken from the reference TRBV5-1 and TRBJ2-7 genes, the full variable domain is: KAGVTQTPRYLIKTRGQQVTLSCSPISGHRSVSWYQQTPGQGLQFLFEYFSETQRNKGNFPGRFSGRQFSNSRSEMNVSTLELGDSALYLCASSLTIDRVGEQYFGPGTRLTVT.